Below are 32 T cell receptor beta chains sequenced from a single sample in a study of CD8+ T cells in alopecia areata (dated by TCRdb to between 2017 and 2018). To prepare the library, the immunoSEQ multiplex PCR assay was applied. RNA was extracted from all samples and reverse transcribed into cDNA, which served as template for TCR sequencing. TCRdb obtained this table from immuneACCESS and retained in-frame rearrangements with V and J assigned. These tables miss some clones; where compared with another copy, unresolved V genes account for less than half of the shortfall, and the remainder is unexplained. The sample contains 65,000 to 100,000 clones, 51% of them found a single time. The ten largest clones add up to around 6% of the sample. The sample taken for sequencing was NKG2D-high CD8+ T cells sorted from blood. What the cell subset or site label conveys for this sample: sorted CD8+ NKG2D-high blood T cells. These receptors were obtained from a human donor with alopecia areata.

This chain links TRBV9 with TRBJ2-1; D call uncertain. The CDR3 consists of 13 residues. Germline assignment: CDR1 SGDLS and CDR2 YYNGEE. Trimming left V 0 bases short and J 8 bases short, with 9 bases between. CDR3 coding DNA: TGTGCCAGCAGCGTAGACGGGTTGGATGAGCAGTTCTTC. Translation: CASSVDGLDEQFF.

The gene calls are TRBV4-1 and TRBJ2-3; D not certain. The CDR3 is made up of 16 amino acids. V lost 0 bases and J lost 0, with 10 bases in between. Germline CDR1 and CDR2: MGHRA and YSYEKL. The CDR3 DNA sequence: TGCGCCAGCAGCCAAGAAGAGGTGGGGAGCACAGATACGCAGTATTTT. Its translation: CASSQEEVGSTDTQYF.

The genes are TRBV29-1 and TRBJ2-1; the D is unclear. Germline assignment: CDR1 SQVTM and CDR2 ANQGSEA. V lost 7 bases and J 9 bases, leaving 10 bases between the germline ends. The CDR3 spans 10 residues. CDR3 nucleotide sequence: TGCAGCGCCGACGCAGGTGAGCAGTTCTTC. Translated: CSADAGEQFF.

This clone appeared a few times. The rearrangement joins TRBV19 to TRBJ1-2; no clear D gene. Looked up from germline, CDR1 is LNHDA and CDR2 is SQIVND (reference sequence). The CDR3 loop spans 12 amino acids. Trimming removed 1 base from V and 6 bases from J, with 6 bases in between. CDR3 in DNA: TGTGCCAGTAGTATAGTCCGGGATGGCTACACCTTC. This translates into CASSIVRDGYTF.

This clone was seen a few times. The chain's CDR3 is CASSDTGTTGELFF. CDR3 bases: TGTGCCAGCAGCGATACAGGGACCACCGGGGAGCTGTTTTTT. V is TRBV11-2 and J is TRBJ2-2; a weak D match, TRBD1 (6 bases). CDR3 length equals 14 residues. Germline-derived CDR1 and CDR2 are SGHAT and FQNNGV. The V end was cut by 5 bases, the J end by 4 bases, with 11 bases between. Drawing the rest from reference TRBV11-2 and TRBJ2-2, the complete variable domain is EAGVAQSPRYKIIEKRQSVAFWCNPISGHATLYWYQQILGQGPKLLIQFQNNGVVDDSQLPKDRFSAERLKGVDSTLKIQPAKLEDSAVYLCASSDTGTTGELFFGEGSRLTVL.

This clone has just a few counts. This chain uses TRBV29-1 with TRBJ2-2; D is unresolved. This CDR3 contains 12 residues. Trimming took off 4 bases at V and 6 bases at J, with 9 bases between the two ends. The V gene's germline CDR1 is SQVTM and CDR2 ANQGSEA. The CDR3 region is CSVVLDSGELFF. DNA of the CDR3: TGCAGCGTTGTCCTAGATTCCGGGGAGCTGTTTTTT.

A single count supports this clone. The CDR3 here is CASKKGDGDQPQHF. The CDR3 DNA reads TGTGCCAGCAAAAAGGGGGACGGAGATCAGCCCCAGCATTTT. This chain joins TRBV6-6 and TRBJ1-5, with D possibly being TRBD1 (6 bases). The germline CDR1 and CDR2 sequences are MNHNY and SVGAGI (reference sequence). This CDR3 contains 14 residues. Trimming took off 7 bases at V and 5 bases at J, with 15 bases between the two ends.

The chain is built from TRBV29-1 and TRBJ1-2; maybe TRBD1 (5 bases). The CDR3 loop spans 15 amino acids. In germline, CDR1 is SQVTM, CDR2 ANQGSEA. The V gene lost 6 bases and the J gene lost 3 bases, with 20 bases spanning the gap. This CDR3 is CSVVLPGTADYGYTF. Written as DNA, the CDR3 is TGCAGCGTAGTCTTGCCTGGGACGGCAGACTATGGCTACACCTTC. Variable domain in full (rest from reference TRBV29-1 and TRBJ1-2): SAVISQKPSRDICQRGTSLTIQCQVDSQVTMMFWYRQQPGQSLTLIATANQGSEATYESGFVIDKFPISRPNLTFSTLTVSNMSPEDSSIYLCSVVLPGTADYGYTFGSGTRLTVV.

The V call is TRBV28, the J call TRBJ2-7; weak D call: TRBD1 (5 bases). The CDR3 runs 12 residues. Per the germline V gene, CDR1 is MDHEN and CDR2 is SYDVKM. The ends were cut back, 5 bases at V and 3 bases at J, with 8 bases in the middle. CDR3 in DNA: TGTGCCAGCAGTCCAAGGGGCTACGAGCAGTACTTC. Translation gives CASSPRGYEQYF.

The rearrangement uses TRBV29-1 and TRBJ2-5; no clear D gene. The V gene's germline CDR1 is SQVTM and CDR2 ANQGSEA. V lost 4 bases and J lost 5, with 5 bases in between. The CDR3 runs to 10 residues. In DNA, the CDR3 is TGCAGCGTTGTTGTTGAGACCCAGTACTTC. It is translated as CSVVVETQYF.

The rearrangement links TRBV29-1 to TRBJ1-1, with D unresolved. This CDR3 region has 12 residues. V lost 4 bases and J 0 bases, leaving 6 bases between the germline ends. Germline CDR1 SQVTM, CDR2 ANQGSEA. CDR3 protein: CSVAYMNTEAFF. CDR3 DNA sequence: TGCAGCGTTGCCTATATGAACACTGAAGCTTTCTTT.

The rearrangement links TRBV30 to TRBJ2-2; 9 nucleotides align to TRBD1. V shed 5 bases and J 0 bases; nucleotides not matched to a gene: 7. Germline V gene data show CDR1 as GTSNPN and CDR2 as SVGIG (reference sequence). CDR3 length: 16 residues. The CDR3 reads CAWSRGDRANTGELFF. DNA for the CDR3: TGTGCCTGGTCGCGAGGGGACAGGGCGAACACCGGGGAGCTGTTTTTT.

The chain links TRBV29-1 to TRBJ1-1; no reliable D call. This CDR3 comprises 10 residues. CDR1 is SQVTM and CDR2 is ANQGSEA in the germline V gene. Trimming took 3 bases from V and 8 from J, leaving 7 bases between them. CDR3 sequence (DNA): TGCAGCGTTGACCGCACGGAAGCTTTCTTT. This encodes CSVDRTEAFF.

This chain joins TRBV30 and TRBJ1-2; D uncertain. Germline lookup yields CDR1 GTSNPN and CDR2 SVGIG (reference sequence). The length of the CDR3 is 11 residues. V lost 1 base to trimming and J lost 4 bases, with 4 bases between them. The CDR3 region has the DNA TGTGCCTGGAGTGGCTTCTATGGCTACACCTTC. The encoded protein is CAWSGFYGYTF. Supplemented by reference TRBV30 and TRBJ1-2, the full variable domain reads SQTIHQWPATLVQPVGSPLSLECTVEGTSNPNLYWYRQAAGRGLQLLFYSVGIGQISSEVPQNLSASRPQDRQFILSSKKLLLSDSGFYLCAWSGFYGYTFGSGTRLTVV.

The chain recombines TRBV5-6 with TRBJ2-1; no reliable D call. Looked up from germline, CDR1 is SGHDT and CDR2 is YYEEEE. The ends were cut back, 0 bases at V and 4 bases at J, with 8 bases in the middle. The CDR3 is 14 residues long. The CDR3 loop is CASSLGPSYNEQFF. The CDR3 coding sequence is TGTGCCAGCAGCTTGGGTCCCTCATACAATGAGCAGTTCTTC.

In its sample, this clone was seen a few times. The gene calls are TRBV28 and TRBJ2-3, with D perhaps matching TRBD2 (6 bases). CDR1 is MDHEN, CDR2 SYDVKM, per germline. V was pared by 6 bases and J by 6 bases, with 13 bases between. This CDR3 spans 13 amino acids. In nucleotides, the CDR3 is TGTGCCAGCAGGTGGAGGGGCGGCGATACGCAGTATTTT. This translates into CASRWRGGDTQYF.

There are a few counts of this clone. This sequence joins TRBV28 and TRBJ2-7, with D possibly being TRBD1 (7 bases). Trimming took off 8 bases at V and 2 bases at J, with 10 bases between the two ends. Per the germline V gene, CDR1 is MDHEN and CDR2 is SYDVKM. The CDR3 loop spans 12 amino acids. The CDR3 nucleotides read TGTGCCAGCGGCGGGACAGCCTACGAGCAGTACTTC. Protein sequence: CASGGTAYEQYF.

The rearrangement links TRBV28 to TRBJ2-2; D gene uncertain. V lost 5 bases to trimming and J lost 5 bases, with 9 bases between them. The V gene's germline CDR1 is MDHEN and CDR2 SYDVKM. The CDR3 sequence is 13 residues long. CDR3 sequence reads: CASSPLGTGELFF. The CDR3 bases are TGTGCCAGCAGTCCCCTGGGAACCGGGGAGCTGTTTTTT.

The rearrangement links TRBV11-2 to TRBJ2-2; the D gene is possibly TRBD2 (5 bases). Germline values: CDR1 SGHAT, CDR2 FQNNGV. V was cut by 7 bases and J by 4 bases, with 19 bases left in between. CDR3 size: 16 residues. The CDR3, as DNA: TGTGCCAGCATCCCTTTTCAGCAGGAGGTCACCGGGGAGCTGTTTTTT. Amino acid sequence: CASIPFQQEVTGELFF.

The chain couples TRBV27 to TRBJ2-1; 7 nucleotides match TRBD1. Trimming cost V 4 bases and J 12 bases; bases outside gene matches: 6. The germline gives CDR1 MNHEY, CDR2 SMNVEV (reference sequence). The CDR3 runs 12 residues. The CDR3 sequence: CASSSTGDGQFF. As DNA, the CDR3 is TGTGCCAGCAGTTCCACAGGGGATGGGCAGTTCTTC.

Comments on this clone: One junction end disagrees with the germline gene, perhaps due to a read error. The chain joins TRBV20-1 to TRBJ1-1, with D tentatively TRBD1 (5 bases). In germline, CDR1 is DFQATT, CDR2 SNEGSKA (reference sequence). CDR3 length equals 8 residues. The CDR3 loop reads CSAIMDNF. The CDR3 bases are TGCAGTGCTATTATGGACAACTTT.

The gene calls are TRBV11-2 and TRBJ2-4; D tentatively fits TRBD1 or TRBD2 (5 bases each). This CDR3 region has 13 residues. Germline values: CDR1 SGHAT, CDR2 FQNNGV. V gave up 1 base and J gave up 13 bases, with 14 bases separating them. CDR3: CASSLVFSGAQYF. As DNA, the CDR3 is TGTGCCAGCAGCTTAGTTTTTTCCGGGGCACAGTACTTC. Together with reference TRBV11-2 and TRBJ2-4, the CDR3 gives the full variable domain: EAGVAQSPRYKIIEKRQSVAFWCNPISGHATLYWYQQILGQGPKLLIQFQNNGVVDDSQLPKDRFSAERLKGVDSTLKIQPAKLEDSAVYLCASSLVFSGAQYFGAGTRLSVL.

The V and J genes are TRBV30 and TRBJ2-1; 8 nucleotides align to TRBD1. Germline-derived CDR1 and CDR2 are GTSNPN and SVGIG (reference sequence). The CDR3 contains 13 residues. After removal of 8 bases from V and 4 bases from J, the junction contained 7 bases not matched to a gene. The CDR3 nucleotides are TGTGCCCAACAGGGGGATGGATACAATGAGCAGTTCTTC. This encodes CAQQGDGYNEQFF.

The rearrangement joins TRBV11-3 to TRBJ2-7, with D hard to call. This CDR3 is built from 15 residues. The germline gives CDR1 SGHNT, CDR2 YENEEA. V was cut by 0 bases and J by 2 bases, with 11 bases left in between. CDR3 protein: CASSLEVSGTYEQYF. CDR3 DNA: TGTGCCAGCAGCTTAGAAGTCTCGGGCACCTACGAGCAGTACTTC.

This sequence joins TRBV25-1 and TRBJ1-5; D may be TRBD1 (6 bases). V was shortened by 9 bases and J by 3 bases, with 9 bases between the two germline ends. The germline V gene encodes CDR1 MGHDK and CDR2 SYGVNS. This CDR3 is 12 amino acids long. The chain's CDR3 is CASNRDNQPQHF. DNA of the CDR3: TGTGCCAGTAACAGGGACAATCAGCCCCAGCATTTT.

This clone was detected a few times. The chain couples TRBV28 to TRBJ2-1; D gene ambiguous. The CDR3 loop spans 13 amino acids. Germline V gives CDR1 MDHEN, CDR2 SYDVKM. Trimming removed 7 bases from V and 6 bases from J, with 13 bases in between. The CDR3 DNA follows: TGTGCCAGCACCCCCGAAGGTCCCAATGAGCAGTTCTTC. Amino acid sequence: CASTPEGPNEQFF.

This chain joins TRBV29-1 and TRBJ2-1; possibly TRBD2 for D (7 bases). CDR3 length: 14 residues. Germline V CDR1 and CDR2: SQVTM, ANQGSEA. Deletions cut 5 bases from V and 0 bases from J, with 11 bases between. The CDR3 here is CSVWGGASYNEQFF. DNA for the CDR3: TGCAGCGTTTGGGGGGGGGCCTCCTACAATGAGCAGTTCTTC.

The V call is TRBV30, the J call TRBJ2-7; possible D gene TRBD2, 5 bases. CDR1 is GTSNPN and CDR2 is SVGIG in the germline V gene (reference sequence). The length of the CDR3 is 12 residues. This CDR3 reads CATDGEPYEQYF. Here the CDR3 DNA reads TGTGCGACTGACGGGGAGCCCTACGAGCAGTACTTC.

This chain links TRBV2 with TRBJ2-5; 14 bases fit TRBD2. The junction had 13 bases not matched to a gene; V was cut back by 0 bases and J by 4 bases. This CDR3 comprises 20 residues. Germline lookup yields CDR1 SNHLY and CDR2 FYNNEI. This chain's CDR3 is CASSEARSPIGLAGGETQYF. CDR3 in DNA: TGTGCCAGCAGTGAAGCGAGAAGTCCGATAGGACTAGCGGGAGGAGAGACCCAGTACTTC.

CDR3 sequence (DNA): TGTGCCAGCAGCTCCCGAGCGGGGGCACCCGGGGAGCTGTTTTTT. Translation: CASSSRAGAPGELFF. The chain employs TRBV7-9 and TRBJ2-2; 8 bases are a match to TRBD2. This CDR3 contains 15 residues. Trimming at V came to 4 bases and at J to 6 bases, leaving 7 bases not matched to a gene. Germline CDR1 is SEHNR and CDR2 is FQNEAQ (reference sequence).

The gene calls are TRBV4-1 and TRBJ2-1, with D maybe TRBD2 (7 bases). Germline V gene data show CDR1 as MGHRA and CDR2 as YSYEKL. With 0 bases removed from V and 10 bases from J, the gap between germline ends came to 10 bases. CDR3 length: 13 amino acids. The chain's CDR3 is CASSQDRGGEQFF. The CDR3 bases are TGCGCCAGCAGCCAAGATAGGGGGGGGGAGCAGTTCTTC.

This clone occurred once. The genes are TRBV29-1 and TRBJ1-4; D is possibly TRBD1 (6 bases). Germline V gene lookup returns CDR1 SQVTM and CDR2 ANQGSEA. V was pared by 7 bases and J by 8 bases, with 14 bases between. The CDR3 length is 12 residues. Written as DNA, the CDR3 is TGCAGCGCGCCGGGACATGAGGAAAAACTGTTTTTT. This codes for CSAPGHEEKLFF.